The 3 T cell receptor beta chains listed next were all sequenced from one sample in a study of T cell repertoires in cytomegalovirus infection. These receptors lack a known antigen. TCRdb itself ran the reads through MiXCR, one entry per CDR3 protein. Here the sample spans roughly 100,000 distinct CDR3 sequences, approximately 45% being singletons. The sequenced sample was CD8+ T cells from cultured PBMCs, obtained from culture after CMV antigen stimulation. The source of these receptors is a human donor in good health (CMV status not recorded). Some clones in this sample may be carry-over from other donors' samples.

This clonotype was found many times. The genes are TRBV7-2 and TRBJ1-2; 7 bases agree with TRBD1. The CDR3 length is 15 residues. Trimming took 5 bases from V and 2 from J; bases not matched to a gene: 8. Germline CDR1 reads SGHTA; CDR2 reads FQGNSA. CDR3 coding DNA: TGTGCCAGCAGCCCCGCCGGCAGGGGGAACTATGGCTACACCTTC. This gives the protein CASSPAGRGNYGYTF.

This clonotype was counted at least ten times. The chain uses TRBV6-1 and TRBJ1-4; D remains ambiguous. V was clipped by 6 bases and J by 0 bases, with 11 bases between them. This CDR3 comprises 15 residues. Germline V gene sequence: CDR1 MNHNS, CDR2 SASEGT. This CDR3 reads CASSFLQSTNEKLFF. The DNA of the CDR3 is TGTGCCAGCAGCTTCCTACAGTCAACTAATGAAAAACTGTTTTTT.

The chain is built from TRBV10-3 and TRBJ2-7, with 9 bases lining up with TRBD1. Germline-derived CDR1 and CDR2 are ENHRY and SYGVKD. V was clipped by 5 bases and J by 3 bases; unmatched bases: 5. This CDR3 has 14 amino acids. The CDR3 reads CAISPPGQGYEQYF. The CDR3 coding sequence is TGTGCCATCAGTCCACCGGGACAGGGCTACGAGCAGTACTTC.